This TCR beta chain was captured by sequencing in a study of shared clonotypes between healthy human individuals. Trimming shortened V by 0 bases and J by 1 base, and 19 bases separated the two germline ends. Germline CDR1 is LGHNA and CDR2 is YNFKEQ. The CDR3 loop spans 18 amino acids. The naive CD8 fraction comprised CD45RO-negative cells positively selected for CCR7 and excluded terminally differentiated effector memory CD45RA+ cells. Data came from immunoSEQ multiplex PCR; TCRdb stores just in-frame clones and leaves some out. The sample records about 1.9 million clones, just over 90% being singletons. Study-level results: In this cohort, only blood was sampled, and tissue repertoires likely differ. It was observed that approximately 5% of naive CD4 clonotypes were shared across a handful of donors. Researchers found naive subsets generally carried larger estimated richness than memory subsets.

Comments on this clone: Its antigen is not known.

The source is a man aged 18 to 29 in good health. Some clones in this sample may be carry-over from other donors' samples. The specimen was naive CD8+ T cells from PBMCs. The V gene is TRBV4-2, the J gene TRBJ2-7; no definite D call. The CDR3 is CASSQDGVGLRGSYEQYF. As DNA, the CDR3 is TGTGCCAGCAGCCAAGACGGAGTCGGCCTACGTGGGTCCTACGAGCAGTACTTC.